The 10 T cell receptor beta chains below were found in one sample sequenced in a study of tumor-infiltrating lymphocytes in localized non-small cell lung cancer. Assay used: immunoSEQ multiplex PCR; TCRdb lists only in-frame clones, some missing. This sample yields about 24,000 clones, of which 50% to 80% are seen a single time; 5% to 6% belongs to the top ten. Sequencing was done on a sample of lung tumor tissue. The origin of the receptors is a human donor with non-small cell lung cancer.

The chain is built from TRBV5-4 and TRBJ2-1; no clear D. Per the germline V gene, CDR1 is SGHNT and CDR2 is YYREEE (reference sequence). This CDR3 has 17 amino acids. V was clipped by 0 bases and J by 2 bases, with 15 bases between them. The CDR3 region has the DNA TGTGCCAGCAGCTTGGTTCTACCGGGTAGAGCCTACAATGAGCAGTTCTTC. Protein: CASSLVLPGRAYNEQFF. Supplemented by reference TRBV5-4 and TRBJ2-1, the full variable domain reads ETGVTQSPTHLIKTRGQQVTLRCSSQSGHNTVSWYQQALGQGPQFIFQYYREEENGRGNFPPRFSGLQFPNYSSELNVNALELDDSALYLCASSLVLPGRAYNEQFFGPGTRLTVL.

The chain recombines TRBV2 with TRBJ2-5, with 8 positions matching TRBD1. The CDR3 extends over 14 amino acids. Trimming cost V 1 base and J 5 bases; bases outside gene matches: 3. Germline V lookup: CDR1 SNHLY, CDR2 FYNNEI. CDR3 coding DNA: TGTGCCAGCAGTGAAGGGACAGGGTTGGAGACCCAGTACTTC. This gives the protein CASSEGTGLETQYF.

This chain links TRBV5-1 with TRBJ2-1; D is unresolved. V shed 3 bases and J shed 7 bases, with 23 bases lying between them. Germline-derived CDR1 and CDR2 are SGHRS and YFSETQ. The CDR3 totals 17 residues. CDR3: CASSSNALGTLSNEQFF. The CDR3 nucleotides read TGCGCCAGCAGCTCCAACGCGCTAGGCACCCTGAGTAATGAGCAGTTCTTC.

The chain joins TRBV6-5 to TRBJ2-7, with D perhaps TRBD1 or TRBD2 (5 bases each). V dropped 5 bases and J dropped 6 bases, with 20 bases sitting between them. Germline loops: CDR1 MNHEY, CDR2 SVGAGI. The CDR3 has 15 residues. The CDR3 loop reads CASSPPGTDPAEQYF. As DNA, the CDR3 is TGTGCCAGCAGTCCGCCCGGGACCGACCCCGCCGAGCAGTACTTC.

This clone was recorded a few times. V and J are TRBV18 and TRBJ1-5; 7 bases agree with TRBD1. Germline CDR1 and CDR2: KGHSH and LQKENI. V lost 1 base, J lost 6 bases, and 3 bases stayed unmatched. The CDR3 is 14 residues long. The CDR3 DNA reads TGTGCCAGCTCACCACAGGGGGCTATTCAGCCCCAGCATTTT. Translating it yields CASSPQGAIQPQHF. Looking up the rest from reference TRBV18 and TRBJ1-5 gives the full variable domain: NAGVMQNPRHLVRRRGQEARLRCSPMKGHSHVYWYRQLPEEGLKFMVYLQKENIIDESGMPKERFSAEFPKEGPSILRIQQVVRGDSAAYFCASSPQGAIQPQHFGDGTRLSIL.

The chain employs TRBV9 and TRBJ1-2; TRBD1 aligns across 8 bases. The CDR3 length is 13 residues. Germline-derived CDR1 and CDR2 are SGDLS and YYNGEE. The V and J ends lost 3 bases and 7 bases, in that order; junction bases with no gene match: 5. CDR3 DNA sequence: TGTGCCAGCAGCGAACGCGGACAGGGTGGCTACACCTTC. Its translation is CASSERGQGGYTF.

CDR3 in amino acids: CASATPGTGISSGANVLTF. The CDR3 DNA follows: TGCGCCAGCGCGACTCCGGGGACAGGGATTAGCTCTGGGGCCAACGTCCTGACTTTC. V is TRBV23-1 and J is TRBJ2-6; 9 bases match TRBD1. TRBV23-1 is treated as an ORF (open reading frame) with a function not yet certain. CDR3 length: 19 residues. With V trimmed by 8 bases and J by 0 bases, 14 bases remained unmatched.

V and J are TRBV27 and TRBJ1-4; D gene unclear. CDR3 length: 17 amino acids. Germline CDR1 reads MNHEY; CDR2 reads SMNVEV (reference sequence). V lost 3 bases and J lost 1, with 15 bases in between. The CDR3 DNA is TGTGCCAGCAGTTTGTACTCGCGAGGCAAAACTAATGAAAAACTGTTTTTT. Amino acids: CASSLYSRGKTNEKLFF.

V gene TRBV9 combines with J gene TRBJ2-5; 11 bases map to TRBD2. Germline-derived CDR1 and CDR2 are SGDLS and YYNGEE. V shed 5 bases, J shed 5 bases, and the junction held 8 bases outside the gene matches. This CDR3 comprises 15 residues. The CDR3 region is CASSGSGRAWETQYF. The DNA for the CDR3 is TGTGCCAGCAGTGGTAGCGGGAGGGCCTGGGAGACCCAGTACTTC.

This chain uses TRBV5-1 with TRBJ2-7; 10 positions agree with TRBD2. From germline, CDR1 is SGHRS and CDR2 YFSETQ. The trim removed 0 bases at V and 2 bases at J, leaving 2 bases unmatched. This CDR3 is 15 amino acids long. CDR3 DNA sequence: TGCGCCAGCAGCTTGGGGCTAGCGGGGGCCTACGAGCAGTACTTC. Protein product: CASSLGLAGAYEQYF. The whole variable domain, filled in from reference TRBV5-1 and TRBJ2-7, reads KAGVTQTPRYLIKTRGQQVTLSCSPISGHRSVSWYQQTPGQGLQFLFEYFSETQRNKGNFPGRFSGRQFSNSRSEMNVSTLELGDSALYLCASSLGLAGAYEQYFGPGTRLTVT.